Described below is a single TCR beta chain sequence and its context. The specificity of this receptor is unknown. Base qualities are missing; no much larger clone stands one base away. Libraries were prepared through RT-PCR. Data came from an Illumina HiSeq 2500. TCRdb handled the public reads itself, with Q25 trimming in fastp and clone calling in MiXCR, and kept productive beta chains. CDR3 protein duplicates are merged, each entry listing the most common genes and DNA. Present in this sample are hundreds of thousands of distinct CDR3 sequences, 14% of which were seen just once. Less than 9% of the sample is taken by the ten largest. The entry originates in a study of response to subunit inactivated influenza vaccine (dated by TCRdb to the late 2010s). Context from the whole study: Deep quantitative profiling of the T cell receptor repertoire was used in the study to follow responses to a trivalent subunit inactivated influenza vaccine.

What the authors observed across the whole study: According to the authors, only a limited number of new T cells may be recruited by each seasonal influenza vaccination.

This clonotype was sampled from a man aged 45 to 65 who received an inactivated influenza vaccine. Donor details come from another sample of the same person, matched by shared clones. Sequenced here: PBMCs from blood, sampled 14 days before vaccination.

The nucleotides are TGCGCCAGCGCCACGACAGGGGGGCTGAACACTGAAGCTTTCTTT. The encoded protein is CASATTGGLNTEAFF. The receptor chain draws on TRBV5-1 and TRBJ1-1; 9 nucleotides in the junction match TRBD1. In the germline V gene, CDR1 corresponds to SGHRS and CDR2 to YFSETQ. V and J are trimmed by 7 bases and 0 bases, and the gene matches miss 7 bases of the junction. The CDR3, cysteine through phenylalanine, is 15 amino acids long. CDR3 DNA only is kept here, 45 bases in frame from base 1.